This T cell receptor (beta chain) is from a study of early stage breast cancer tumors. Study-level background: Invasive lobular carcinomas made up about 30% of the 12 ER+/PR+/HER2- tumors. Study findings and constraints: Most shared enriched TCRB sequences were commonly generated ones. Compared with adjacent normal breast tissue, tumors showed around 2.5-fold greater T cell density and higher clonality.

TCRdb keeps only in-frame clones here, not all; method: immunoSEQ multiplex PCR. This sample has 44,000 or so clones; about 80% occur once, and the top ten carry 1.4%. As concerns this clone: What it binds is not known.

The germline V and J ends were trimmed by 4 bases and 3 bases, with 10 bases remaining between them. CDR3 length: 13 residues. From germline, CDR1 is WSHSY and CDR2 SAAADI. The TCR originated in a person in their fifties with breast cancer. The gene calls are TRBV10-2 and TRBJ2-7, with D unclear. The material sequenced was blood. The CDR3 here is CASSGEGHYEQYF. In nucleotides, the CDR3 is TGCGCCAGCAGTGGCGAAGGGCACTACGAGCAGTACTTC.